This is a list of T cell receptor beta chains from one sample in a study of blood T cell repertoires in COVID-19. Sequenced by immunoSEQ multiplex PCR; TCRdb stores in-frame clones only, minus some. The sample has under 250,000 clones, around 86% seen once. Input material: peripheral blood. These receptors all stem from a woman between 65 and 79 years old with active or convalescent COVID-19. The CDR3 runs from the conserved cysteine through the conserved F or W.

v_call,j_call,cdr3_aa
TRBV9,TRBJ2-1,CASSVAWTGWYNEQFF
TRBV5-1,TRBJ2-7,CASSSSQGPGEQYF
TRBV5-1,TRBJ2-1,CASSLAGDTAYNEQFF
TRBV5-4,TRBJ2-5,CASSFLAGGAETQYF
TRBV27,TRBJ1-1,CASSRWVSDTEAFF
TRBV19,TRBJ2-7,CASGTGGAYEQYF
TRBV19,TRBJ1-4,CASKRDAAALEKLFF
TRBV6-1,TRBJ1-4,CASSEVYLEKLFF
TRBV11-3,TRBJ2-1,CASSPGLAGAGEQFF
TRBV5-1,TRBJ2-1,CASSLASSGPWNEQFF
TRBV29-1,TRBJ2-7,CSATQGYEQYF
TRBV5-1,TRBJ1-2,CASSLEGEGYGYTF
TRBV7-8,TRBJ1-2,CASSLNRVEYGYTF
TRBV6-2/TRBV6-3,TRBJ1-6,CASSPRAGGNSPLHF
TRBV24-1,TRBJ2-7,CATSDLQLNPGGPFYEQYF
TRBV9,TRBJ1-1,CASSPLRGRAEAFF
TRBV24-1,TRBJ2-5,CATMTRYKETQYF